This T cell receptor (beta chain) is from a study of radiotherapy plus CTLA-4 blockade in lung cancer. Study at large: Objective response was observed in roughly a sixth of patients, and disease control in roughly 30%.

Regarding this clone: Its antigen remains unidentified.

Each patient with chemo-refractory metastatic non-small-cell lung cancer was treated with focal radiation plus CTLA-4 blockade using ipilimumab. Clones were sequenced by immunoSEQ multiplex PCR, and TCRdb holds only the in-frame ones, with some missing. The data hold 77,000 or so clones, with 70% to 80% observed a single time. The germline CDR1 and CDR2 sequences are MNHNY and SVGAGI (reference sequence). This CDR3 contains 13 residues. V was pared by 7 bases and J by 4 bases, with 11 bases between. Study-wide results and caveats: Early blood T cell clone dynamics, with interferon-beta, were reported to best predict response. Some TCR clones had been derived from tumors. These clones expanded in peripheral blood after radiotherapy plus ipilimumab.

Sequencing was performed on peripheral blood, taken from a patient treated with radiotherapy plus ipilimumab. This receptor was identified in a human donor with non-small cell lung cancer whose response to radiotherapy plus ipilimumab could not be evaluated. The rearrangement joins TRBV6-6 to TRBJ1-5; the D is unclear. This chain's CDR3 is CASKAGVNQPQHF. DNA for the CDR3: TGTGCCAGCAAGGCGGGAGTTAATCAGCCCCAGCATTTT.